These 21 T cell receptor beta chains originate from one sample sequenced in a study of blood T cell repertoires in COVID-19. Libraries were prepared by immunoSEQ multiplex PCR; TCRdb keeps only in-frame clonotypes and omits some of them. In the table there are 200,000 to 250,000 clones, around four fifths of which are singletons. The specimen was peripheral blood. These TCRs come from a woman aged 70-85 years with COVID-19, enrolled during active disease.

The rearrangement joins TRBV3-1 (or the pseudogene TRBV3-2) to TRBJ2-2, with 9 bases identical to TRBD2. The CDR3 consists of 16 residues. V shed 5 bases and J 0 bases; nucleotides not matched to a gene: 4. Germline V gives CDR1 LGHDT, CDR2 YNNKEL (reference sequence). This CDR3 is CASSTRLAANTGELFF. CDR3 bases: TGTGCCAGCAGCACCCGACTAGCGGCGAACACCGGGGAGCTGTTTTTT.

The chain links TRBV5-6 to TRBJ2-2, with a tentative D call TRBD2 (5 bases). Germline loops: CDR1 SGHDT, CDR2 YYEEEE. Trimming shortened V by 2 bases and J by 2 bases, and 13 bases separated the two germline ends. This CDR3 region has 16 residues. CDR3 in DNA: TGTGCCAGCAGCTTCGACCGAGGGTCCAACACCGGGGAGCTGTTTTTT. It encodes CASSFDRGSNTGELFF.

V usage is TRBV7-8 and J usage is TRBJ2-7, with TRBD2 identical over 11 bases. Germline lookup yields CDR1 SGHVS and CDR2 FQNEAQ. Trimming cost V 3 bases and J 2 bases; bases outside gene matches: 0. The CDR3 has 14 amino acids. The CDR3: CASSLTSGTYEQYF. CDR3 DNA sequence: TGTGCCAGCAGCTTGACTAGCGGGACCTACGAGCAGTACTTC.

V is TRBV6-8 and J is TRBJ1-1; 8 nucleotides match TRBD1. This CDR3 comprises 17 residues. Germline V gene lookup returns CDR1 MNHGY and CDR2 SAAAGT. Losses at the gene ends were 5 bases for V and 6 bases for J; bases not matched to a gene: 17. CDR3 sequence: CASSLLVQGAKSSEAFF. Written as DNA, the CDR3 is TGTGCCAGCAGTCTCCTCGTGCAGGGGGCTAAGTCGTCTGAAGCTTTCTTT.

This chain joins TRBV18 and TRBJ2-1, with 9 bases identical to TRBD2. The CDR3 contains 15 residues. The V and J ends lost 2 bases and 8 bases, in that order; junction bases with no gene match: 7. In germline, CDR1 is KGHSH, CDR2 LQKENI. The CDR3: CASSPSAGGVDEQFF. The CDR3 DNA reads as TGTGCCAGCTCACCATCAGCGGGAGGCGTGGATGAGCAGTTCTTC.

The chain employs TRBV9 and TRBJ1-6, with a possible D match to TRBD1 (5 bases). The germline gives CDR1 SGDLS, CDR2 YYNGEE. The CDR3 totals 13 residues. V dropped 2 bases and J dropped 10 bases, with 10 bases sitting between them. CDR3: CASSVSKGSPLHF. In nucleotides, the CDR3 is TGTGCCAGCAGCGTGAGCAAGGGGTCACCCCTCCACTTT. Together with reference TRBV9 and TRBJ1-6, the CDR3 gives the full variable domain: DSGVTQTPKHLITATGQRVTLRCSPRSGDLSVYWYQQSLDQGLQFLIQYYNGEERAKGNILERFSAQQFPDLHSELNLSSLELGDSALYFCASSVSKGSPLHFGNGTRLTVT.

The chain has TRBV5-4 and TRBJ2-7; 7 bases fit TRBD2. The CDR3 is 16 residues long. V lost 4 bases to trimming and J lost 2 bases; unmatched junction nucleotides: 12. The germline CDR1 and CDR2 sequences are SGHNT and YYREEE (reference sequence). CDR3 loop: CASSPGSGLGAYEQYF. In DNA, the CDR3 is TGTGCCAGCAGCCCGGGAAGCGGACTAGGGGCCTACGAGCAGTACTTC.

Written as DNA, the CDR3 is TGTGCCAGCAGCCAACCTGGACTAGGATCCCCAGATACGCAGTATTTT. This encodes CASSQPGLGSPDTQYF. V is TRBV4-2 and J is TRBJ2-3; TRBD2 matches at 7 bases. The junction had 9 bases not matched to a gene; V was cut back by 2 bases and J by 4 bases. Germline V CDR1 and CDR2: LGHNA, YNFKEQ. The CDR3 spans 16 residues.

The chain employs TRBV4-3 and TRBJ1-2; 7 nucleotides line up with TRBD1. Unmatched junction bases numbered 7, after V lost 0 bases and J lost 6 bases. The germline V gene has CDR1 LGHNA and CDR2 YSLEER. The CDR3 is 15 amino acids. CDR3 loop: CASSQDRGRGDGYTF. The CDR3 coding sequence is TGCGCCAGCAGCCAAGATCGGGGCAGGGGGGATGGCTACACCTTC.

This clone was counted once. The chain recombines TRBV5-1 with TRBJ1-3; 7 nucleotides line up with TRBD1. V lost 6 bases to trimming and J lost 0 bases; unmatched junction nucleotides: 6. Germline V lookup: CDR1 SGHRS, CDR2 YFSETQ. This CDR3 has 15 residues. The DNA for the CDR3 is TGCGCCAGCACGTCAGGGGGGATCTCTGGAAACACCATATATTTT. Translating gives CASTSGGISGNTIYF. Looking up the rest from reference TRBV5-1 and TRBJ1-3 gives the full variable domain: KAGVTQTPRYLIKTRGQQVTLSCSPISGHRSVSWYQQTPGQGLQFLFEYFSETQRNKGNFPGRFSGRQFSNSRSEMNVSTLELGDSALYLCASTSGGISGNTIYFGEGSWLTVV.

This clone was seen a single time. The V and J genes are TRBV10-3 and TRBJ1-4; 7 bases match TRBD1. The CDR3 extends over 13 amino acids. Germline CDR1 ENHRY, CDR2 SYGVKD. V shed 6 bases, J shed 2 bases, and the junction held 0 bases outside the gene matches. The CDR3 region has the DNA TGTGCCATCAGGGGACAGACTAATGAAAAACTGTTTTTT. This codes for CAIRGQTNEKLFF.

This clone was counted between two and nine times. The chain uses TRBV6-1 and TRBJ1-5, with no clear D. V was pared by 2 bases and J by 2 bases, with 4 bases between. CDR1 and CDR2 (germline): MNHNS, SASEGT. The CDR3 length is 13 residues. The CDR3 region has the DNA TGTGCCAGCAGTGAACCTGGCAATCAGCCCCAGCATTTT. Translated: CASSEPGNQPQHF.

This sequence joins TRBV7-2 and TRBJ2-3; 7 bases line up with TRBD2. Germline assignment: CDR1 SGHTA and CDR2 FQGNSA. The CDR3 is 15 residues long. The V segment lost 1 base and the J segment 4 bases; nucleotides outside the gene matches: 5. Here the CDR3 DNA reads TGTGCCAGCAGCTTAGTCTCGGGAGGATCAGATACGCAGTATTTT. The encoded protein is CASSLVSGGSDTQYF.

The rearrangement uses TRBV7-2 and TRBJ1-3; D gene unclear. This CDR3 is built from 11 residues. Trimming left V 5 bases short and J 4 bases short, with 3 bases between. Germline V lookup: CDR1 SGHTA, CDR2 FQGNSA. In nucleotides, the CDR3 is TGTGCCAGCAGCCCAGGAAACACCATATATTTT. This translates into CASSPGNTIYF.

This clone turned up a few times. V usage is TRBV19 and J usage is TRBJ2-7; 8 positions agree with TRBD1. The J segment lost 1 base and the V segment lost 6 bases, leaving 8 bases of the junction unmatched. Germline values: CDR1 LNHDA, CDR2 SQIVND (reference sequence). The CDR3 length is 15 residues. This chain's CDR3 is CASRDRQGLSYEQYF. The CDR3 coding sequence is TGTGCCAGTAGGGATCGACAGGGGCTTTCCTACGAGCAGTACTTC.

The V call is TRBV5-3, the J call TRBJ1-1; unclear D gene. TRBV5-3 is given ORF status, its function remaining uncertain. Trimming stripped 4 bases from V and 5 bases from J, with 18 bases between. This CDR3 region has 15 residues. As DNA, the CDR3 is TGTGCCAGAAGCCGAACCGGGTCTCTGAGGACTGAAGCTTTCTTT. Protein sequence: CARSRTGSLRTEAFF.

V usage is TRBV10-2 and J usage is TRBJ1-1; possibly TRBD1 for D (6 bases). This CDR3 contains 15 residues. Per the germline V gene, CDR1 is WSHSY and CDR2 is SAAADI. V gave up 6 bases and J gave up 3 bases, with 17 bases separating them. Written as DNA, the CDR3 is TGCGCCAGCAGCCCTCCCATGCCAGGGGACACTGAAGCTTTCTTT. Translated: CASSPPMPGDTEAFF.

This chain links TRBV9 with TRBJ2-7; a possible D gene is TRBD1 (6 bases). V was trimmed by 1 base and J by 2 bases, leaving 13 bases between them. CDR3 length equals 15 residues. Germline V CDR1 and CDR2: SGDLS, YYNGEE. The CDR3 bases are TGTGCCAGCAGCGTAAGGGGGACAAATGCCTACGAGCAGTACTTC. This gives the protein CASSVRGTNAYEQYF.

The chain employs TRBV6-2 or TRBV6-3 and TRBJ2-7; unclear D gene. This CDR3 contains 13 residues. Germline V gene data show CDR1 as MNHEY and CDR2 as SVGEGT. The V and J ends lost 2 bases and 2 bases respectively, with 7 bases between them. CDR3 nucleotides: TGTGCCAGCAGTTACCTGGCAACCTACGAGCAGTACTTC. Amino acids: CASSYLATYEQYF.

This chain connects TRBV30 to TRBJ1-6; a possible D gene is TRBD1 (6 bases). The CDR3 spans 14 residues. V gave up 8 bases and J gave up 4 bases, with 15 bases separating them. Germline CDR1 reads GTSNPN; CDR2 reads SVGIG (reference sequence). The CDR3 is CAQVGDRYNSPLHF. The CDR3 DNA follows: TGTGCCCAGGTGGGAGACAGGTATAATTCACCCCTCCACTTT.

The chain combines TRBV5-1 with TRBJ2-2; 7 positions match TRBD1. Germline V CDR1 and CDR2: SGHRS, YFSETQ. The CDR3 sequence is 16 residues long. With 4 bases clipped from V and 0 bases from J, the junction kept 6 bases outside the gene matches. The CDR3 here is CASSPGQLTNTGELFF. For the CDR3, the DNA is TGCGCCAGCAGCCCGGGACAGCTTACGAACACCGGGGAGCTGTTTTTT.